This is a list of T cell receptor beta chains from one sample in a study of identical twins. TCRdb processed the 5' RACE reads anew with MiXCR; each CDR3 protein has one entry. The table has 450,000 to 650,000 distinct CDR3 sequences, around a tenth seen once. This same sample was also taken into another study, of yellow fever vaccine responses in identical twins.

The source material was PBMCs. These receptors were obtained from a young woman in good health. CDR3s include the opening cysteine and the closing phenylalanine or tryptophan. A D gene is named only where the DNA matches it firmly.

CDR3: CASSPQALGDIQYF
V: TRBV28
D: NA
J: TRBJ2-4

CDR3: CSARDRQGVFYEQYF
V: TRBV20-1
D: TRBD1
J: TRBJ2-7

CDR3: CAISGLAGSTDTQYF
V: TRBV10-3
D: TRBD2
J: TRBJ2-3

CDR3: CASSSAGTSGLSYEQYF
V: TRBV6-5
D: TRBD2
J: TRBJ2-7

CDR3: CASAVTYNEQFF
V: TRBV5-1
D: NA
J: TRBJ2-1

CDR3: CSVEYQAAEAFF
V: TRBV29-1
D: NA
J: TRBJ1-1

CDR3: CASSPRIPGEEAYEQYF
V: TRBV18
D: NA
J: TRBJ2-7

CDR3: CASSQERGILDNEQFF
V: TRBV9
D: TRBD2
J: TRBJ2-1

CDR3: CASRKDRDTKYEQYF
V: TRBV6-1
D: NA
J: TRBJ2-7

CDR3: CATTSVGDTQYF
V: TRBV6-5
D: NA
J: TRBJ2-3

CDR3: CASSASTGGEAFF
V: TRBV6-4
D: TRBD1
J: TRBJ1-1

CDR3: CSVTRPGATEAFF
V: TRBV20-1
D: NA
J: TRBJ1-1

CDR3: CASRSRTGELFF
V: TRBV6-2/TRBV6-3
D: NA
J: TRBJ1-4

CDR3: CASSRDRDRWYF
V: TRBV6-5
D: TRBD1
J: TRBJ2-7

CDR3: CASSRPSGTDNEQFF
V: TRBV5-1
D: TRBD2
J: TRBJ2-1

CDR3: CASSVDSSKYQETQYF
V: TRBV28
D: NA
J: TRBJ2-5

CDR3: CSVRTGQETQYF
V: TRBV29-1
D: TRBD1
J: TRBJ2-5

CDR3: CASSLDGGFNEKLFF
V: TRBV7-9
D: NA
J: TRBJ1-4

CDR3: CASSPQGNTYEQYF
V: TRBV6-1
D: NA
J: TRBJ2-7

CDR3: CSARRTATDTQYF
V: TRBV20-1
D: NA
J: TRBJ2-3

CDR3: CASSPRTGTNEKLFF
V: TRBV18
D: NA
J: TRBJ1-4

CDR3: CASSLTSGRARESYNEQFF
V: TRBV7-8
D: TRBD2
J: TRBJ2-1

CDR3: CSARPGQGINEQFF
V: TRBV20-1
D: TRBD1
J: TRBJ2-1

CDR3: CASSLRGQNYEQYF
V: TRBV12-3/TRBV12-4
D: TRBD1
J: TRBJ2-7

CDR3: CSVASGTGYNEQFF
V: TRBV29-1
D: TRBD1
J: TRBJ2-1

CDR3: CASSQVDLADSYNEQFF
V: TRBV4-3
D: TRBD2
J: TRBJ2-1

CDR3: CASSFNRRSSYEQYF
V: TRBV11-2
D: NA
J: TRBJ2-7

CDR3: CASSKERPYPGYTF
V: TRBV21-1
D: NA
J: TRBJ1-2

CDR3: CSATTGFGDTQYF
V: TRBV20-1
D: NA
J: TRBJ2-3

CDR3: CATSPTGTDTQYF
V: TRBV24-1
D: NA
J: TRBJ2-3

CDR3: CASSQRGADPDF
V: TRBV3-1
D: NA
J: TRBJ2-1

CDR3: CASRGTFTDTQYF
V: TRBV6-2/TRBV6-3
D: NA
J: TRBJ2-3

CDR3: CASSQIQGDTQYF
V: TRBV14
D: NA
J: TRBJ2-3

CDR3: CANTKTGTDTQYF
V: TRBV28
D: NA
J: TRBJ2-3

CDR3: CASSGSLIRTQYF
V: TRBV6-2/TRBV6-3
D: NA
J: TRBJ2-5

CDR3: CASSLAVVGGPGAEAFF
V: TRBV11-2
D: NA
J: TRBJ1-1

CDR3: CASSQDLPGGGQTYEQYF
V: TRBV4-3
D: NA
J: TRBJ2-7

CDR3: CASSVQGDTQYF
V: TRBV9
D: NA
J: TRBJ2-3

CDR3: CASSPAIRSTDTQYF
V: TRBV12-3/TRBV12-4
D: NA
J: TRBJ2-3

CDR3: CASNRQGGQPQHF
V: TRBV12-3/TRBV12-4
D: TRBD1
J: TRBJ1-5

CDR3: CASSLEGGGGSYNEQFF
V: TRBV11-2
D: NA
J: TRBJ2-1

CDR3: CASSSLRTGYEQYF
V: TRBV7-2
D: TRBD1
J: TRBJ2-7

CDR3: CASSHRQGSTEAFF
V: TRBV7-9
D: TRBD1
J: TRBJ1-1